This T cell receptor (beta chain) appears in the sequencing data of a study of blood T cells in healthy people across ages (dated by TCRdb to about 2015). Regarding the complete study: Template switching captured roughly one uniquely barcoded TCR beta cDNA molecule per two T cells in model experiments. The study measured age-related changes in TCR beta repertoire diversity using deep sequencing normalized with unique cDNA molecular identifiers. Donors were grouped into four age groups: young (average about 15 years), middle-aged (roughly 37), aged (approximately 67) and long-lived (82). To avoid experimental bias, donors of different ages were randomly spread across the sequencing lanes. The study analyzed two additional independent replicas of 1 million unique cDNA reads from the same blood draw for two donors, one aged 18 to 30 and one aged 80 or older.

As regards this clonotype: The antigen it recognizes is unknown. Within one base of it there is no much larger clone, and no base qualities were kept.

The paper's findings and limits, for the study overall: Donor CMV infection status was unknown, potentially confounding age-related changes in expanded clonotypes. Compared with the aged group, the long-lived group had more naive CD4+ T cells, fewer expanded clones and increased TCR diversity, suggesting age selection. Bulk unsorted PBMC profiling prevented conclusive comparison of naive and antigen-experienced compartments. A strong correlation was found between observed TCR beta diversity and the percentage of naive T cells measured by flow cytometry. Total diversity estimates from one million sequenced T cells were considered lower bounds and underestimates. As age increased, observed TCR beta diversity per million T cells dropped in a roughly linear way, and a significant reduction was already evident by age about 40.

The library relied on 5' RACE. Sequencing was performed on an Illumina HiSeq 2500. A second PCR of 7 to 11 cycles was performed with a sample-barcoded 5' primer and a J-beta primer mix. Each TCR beta cDNA molecule received a unique molecular identifier from a template-switch 5' adaptor carrying 12 random nucleotides. Each sample yielded at least 2.5 million CDR3-containing paired-end reads. All of the RNA was converted into first-strand cDNA using the Mint cDNA synthesis kit, with a TRBC-specific oligonucleotide serving as the primer. Following uracil-DNA glycosylase treatment, a first 18-cycle PCR with universal primers M1SS and BC2_uni_R was performed on all cDNA. Per the original workflow: For normalization, 1 million high-quality reads were randomly selected from each sample, with every read carrying a distinct molecular identifier. Reads sharing molecular identifiers were discarded rather than binned into consensus sequences. MiTCR, set to a Q25 quality threshold and the strictest error-elimination algorithm, was used for CDR3 identification, clonotype clustering and error correction. A nonparametric unseen species model using Euler transformation provided a lower-bound estimate of total TCR beta diversity. TCRdb ran its own pipeline on the public reads, namely fastp trimming at Q25 and MiXCR clone calling, and kept in-frame beta chains. When rows share a CDR3 protein, they turn into one entry using the most common DNA and genes. The V and J calls were not made by the authors but by TCRdb's processing. A total of roughly 1,700,000 distinct CDR3 sequences appear in this sample, under 30% of them only once. The ten largest clones represent 6.5% to 8.5% of the sample.

Donors were 39 systemically healthy Caucasian individuals from Russia aged roughly 6 to 95 years. About 9.1 milliliters of peripheral blood were collected from each donor into EDTA-treated Vacutainer tubes. Ficoll-Paque density-gradient centrifugation was used to isolate PBMCs, with at least 6.5 million per sample. Trizol reagent was used to extract total RNA from PBMCs, with at least 5 micrograms per sample. The percentages of naive CD45RAhigh/CD27high T cells were determined by flow cytometry on a PBMC aliquot from every donor. The V end loses 0 bases and the J end loses 3 bases, and a stretch of 13 bases separates them. Reading from cysteine to phenylalanine, the CDR3 counts 15 amino acids. CDR3 DNA is the only sequence kept; it has 45 bases, read in frame from the first base. From the germline V gene, CDR1 is SGHRS and CDR2 is YFSETQ.

The V gene is TRBV5-1 and the J gene is TRBJ2-7; TRBD2 could be the D gene, as 5 bases match. The source of this sequence is a woman in her thirties in good health. The sample comprised blood. The CDR3 in this case is CASSLEGGEIYEQYF. The DNA is as follows: TGCGCCAGCAGCTTGGAGGGTGGGGAGATCTACGAGCAGTACTTC.